The present entry profiles one T cell receptor (beta chain) with its context. TCRdb processed the RT-PCR reads anew with MiXCR; each CDR3 protein has one entry. In the table there are 700,000 to 900,000 distinct CDR3 sequences, over 20% of which are singletons. The data derive from a study of response to subunit inactivated influenza vaccine. The length of the CDR3 is 16 residues. Trimming stripped 3 bases from V and 0 bases from J, with 14 bases between. Germline CDR1 reads SGHRS; CDR2 reads YFSETQ. The input for sequencing was PBMCs from blood, taken around 5 days after vaccination. The TCR originated in a man between 45 and 60 years old who received an inactivated influenza vaccine. The chain joins TRBV5-1 to TRBJ2-3, with TRBD2 as a possible D gene (5 bases). This CDR3 is CASSSLGRASTDTQYF. The DNA for the CDR3 is TGCGCCAGCAGCTCCCTCGGGCGGGCTAGCACAGATACGCAGTATTTT. The complete variable domain, with remaining parts taken from reference TRBV5-1 and TRBJ2-3, reads KAGVTQTPRYLIKTRGQQVTLSCSPISGHRSVSWYQQTPGQGLQFLFEYFSETQRNKGNFPGRFSGRQFSNSRSEMNVSTLELGDSALYLCASSSLGRASTDTQYFGPGTRLTVL.